Sequencing of this T cell receptor beta chain was carried out in a study of OX40 agonist ivuxolimab in advanced cancers. Broadly, across the study: The costimulatory receptor OX40 (CD134) was targeted by ivuxolimab, a fully human IgG2 agonistic monoclonal antibody. The monotherapy dose-escalation portion (N = 52 patients) of the phase I ivuxolimab trial is reported in the paper. The dose-escalation cohort was 82.7% male with a mean age of about 60 years, ranging from roughly 20 to 80. Intravenous ivuxolimab was administered to patients every 2 weeks at six dose levels: 0.01, 0.1, 0.3, 1.5, 3 and 10 mg/kg. Of the 50 or so patients in dose escalation, about 20 had hepatocellular carcinoma, some 15 had melanoma, 9 had renal cell carcinoma and 9 had head and neck cancer. Peripheral TCRbeta sequencing was intended to test whether TCR sequence diversity was altered and clonal T-cell expansion was caused by ivuxolimab. Patients were allowed to have had prior anti-PD-1, anti-PD-L1 or anti-CTLA-4 therapy, and roughly 40% of the dose-escalation patients had been treated with checkpoint inhibitors. Partial responses occurred in three dose-escalation patients, of whom one had hepatocellular carcinoma and two had cutaneous melanoma. Study-wide conclusions, independent of this receptor: The antigen specificity of the clonally expanded peripheral T cells was not determined. At doses from 0.1 to 3.0 mg/kg, clonal expansion was seen in both CD4+ and CD8+ blood T cells between baseline and week 6. After ivuxolimab, CD8+ T cells had more expanded clones than CD4+ T cells on average. Partial responders in the 0.1-3.0 mg/kg groups had among the lowest normalized peripheral clonal expansion, especially among CD8+ T cells. Low levels of normalized T-cell clonal expansion were also shown by some nonresponding patients.

Per the germline V gene, LGHNA is the CDR1 and YSLEER is the CDR2. The V end loses 0 bases and the J end loses 2 bases, and a stretch of 6 bases separates them. The CDR3 numbers 14 residues from cysteine through phenylalanine. Solely the CDR3 DNA is kept, with 42 bases framed from the first base. Patients with a history of autoimmune disease or receiving systemic immunosuppression were excluded from the trial. Peripheral blood for TCR sequencing was drawn from every dose cohort at baseline, at cycle 4 day 1 and at cycle 7 day 1. Samples came from an open-label, multicenter, first-in-human phase I dose-escalation trial of ivuxolimab. Adults with locally advanced or metastatic head and neck squamous cell, hepatocellular, melanoma or renal cell carcinoma were enrolled in the trial. Before TCR sequencing, CD4+ T cells and CD8+ T cells from peripheral blood were sorted into separate populations. To sequence the TCRbeta CDR3 region, genomic DNA was isolated from the sorted cells. The immunoSEQ Assay was used to sequence the TCRbeta CDR3 regions. In its TCRdb copy, this immuneACCESS table keeps in-frame sequences only and misses some clones. Where compared with another copy, unresolved V genes explain less than half of these, and the others have no known cause. This sample is represented by some 54,000 clones; 77% of them were singletons. The ten largest clones represent 6.3% of the sample.

This clone is a singleton in its sample. This clone's antigen is unknown. No base quality information exists; no much larger clone differs at one position. The clonotype comes from an adult with an advanced solid tumor such as melanoma, head and neck, liver or kidney cancer. The receptor chain draws on TRBV4-3 and TRBJ2-3, with the D gene call left open. This specimen consisted of CD4+ or CD8+ T cells sorted from blood, obtained in a trial of the OX40 agonist ivuxolimab. CDR3 region: CASSQEGFTDTQYF. The nucleotide sequence reads TGCGCCAGCAGCCAAGAAGGATTCACAGATACGCAGTATTTT.